The clone carrying this TCR beta chain was detected a few times. Each sample yielded at least 5 micrograms of PBMC total RNA. The data stem from a study of blood T cells in healthy people across ages. Together with a sample-barcoded 5' primer, a J-beta primer mix was included in a second PCR lasting roughly 6 to 12 cycles. A 12-random-nucleotide template-switch adaptor tagged each cDNA molecule. TCRdb reprocessed the 5' RACE reads with MiXCR, giving one entry per CDR3 protein. The table shows roughly 1.7 million distinct CDR3 sequences, with roughly a third occurring only once. The receptor was derived from a woman in her twenties or thirties in good health. Sample: blood.

In nucleotides, the CDR3 is TGCAGTGCTCCCAGGGTTACAGATACGCAGTATTTT. Protein sequence: CSAPRVTDTQYF. The chain combines TRBV20-1 with TRBJ2-3, with TRBD1 as a possible D gene (5 bases). Trimming cost V 5 bases and J 3 bases, with 9 bases left between them. This CDR3 has 12 residues. Germline CDR1 is DFQATT and CDR2 is SNEGSKA (reference sequence).